This TCR beta chain is from a study of shared clonotypes between healthy human individuals. Overall study: Aged between 18 and 49, the donors were two women and a few men. Each donor's CD4 naive and CD4 memory cells filled three plates apiece, CD8 naive two, and CD8 memory one.

The method was immunoSEQ multiplex PCR; TCRdb's version includes in-frame clones alone and lacks a portion of them. The repertoire holds around 1.1 million clones, roughly 74% seen once, with roughly 0.61% in the top ten. The V end was cut by 6 bases, the J end by 1 base, with 9 bases between. Per germline, CDR1 MDHEN and CDR2 SYDVKM. The CDR3 runs 14 residues. The clonotype comes from a man younger than 35 in good health. Some clones in this sample may be carry-over from other donors' samples. This rearrangement joins TRBV28 to TRBJ1-4; D not certain. The sequenced material came from memory CD4+ T cells from PBMCs. Subset of the sample: CD45RA-negative fraction. The CDR3 nucleotides are TGTGCCAGCAGCCGGTTCGGAACTAATGAAAAACTGTTTTTT. Residues: CASSRFGTNEKLFF.